The rows below give T cell receptor beta chains drawn from one sample of a study of tumor and adjacent non-tumor tissue in lung cancer. TCRdb ran MiXCR on the multiplex PCR reads and lists one entry per CDR3 protein. This table holds approximately 76,000 distinct CDR3 sequences, 65% to 75% found once. Source material: lung tumor tissue. The receptors derive from a woman in her sixties or seventies with non-small cell lung cancer. CDR3s include the opening cysteine and the closing phenylalanine or tryptophan. The order of the fields is clone size, D gene, J gene, V gene, CDR3 DNA, CDR3 protein. The D gene is left open where the match is weak. Expanded clones get a size class; other rows say once, few or many, or leave the size out.

abundance: -; d_gene: TRBD1; j_gene: TRBJ1-5; v_gene: TRBV29-1; CDR3nt: TGCAGTGTGGGACAGGACAAACAGCCCCAGCATTTT; CDR3aa: CSVGQDKQPQHF
abundance: -; d_gene: TRBD1; j_gene: TRBJ2-1; v_gene: TRBV6-5; CDR3nt: TGTGCCGGCAGACCACCAGGGGGCGGGGAGCAGCTCTTC; CDR3aa: CAGRPPGGGEQLF
abundance: medium-sized; d_gene: -; j_gene: TRBJ2-7; v_gene: TRBV29-1; CDR3nt: TGCAGCGTTCCCGCCAGTGGGAACTACGAGCAGTACTTC; CDR3aa: CSVPASGNYEQYF
abundance: -; d_gene: TRBD2; j_gene: TRBJ2-2; v_gene: TRBV6-2/TRBV6-3; CDR3nt: TGTGCCAACAGTTACCCCATGGTGCAGCGGGAGACGGATGGGGAGCTGTTTTTT; CDR3aa: CANSYPMVQRETDGELFF
abundance: -; d_gene: -; j_gene: TRBJ2-7; v_gene: TRBV28; CDR3nt: TGTGCTAGCAGTTTGGCCCTCCCGGCCGACGTGTCCTACGAGCAGCACTTC; CDR3aa: CASSLALPADVSYEQHF
abundance: -; d_gene: TRBD2; j_gene: TRBJ2-7; v_gene: TRBV5-1; CDR3nt: TGCGCCAGCAGTCCCGGGGTAGCGGGGGTATACGAACAGTGCTTC; CDR3aa: CASSPGVAGVYEQCF
abundance: many; d_gene: -; j_gene: TRBJ2-3; v_gene: TRBV5-1; CDR3nt: TGCGCCAGCAGCCCCGGGAGCGAAATCACAGATACGCAGTATTTT; CDR3aa: CASSPGSEITDTQYF
abundance: -; d_gene: TRBD1; j_gene: TRBJ2-2; v_gene: TRBV5-6; CDR3nt: TGTGTCAGCAGCATTGAGACAGGGGCGATTGACACCGGGGAGCTGTTTTTT; CDR3aa: CVSSIETGAIDTGELFF
abundance: many; d_gene: TRBD2; j_gene: TRBJ2-2; v_gene: TRBV12-3/TRBV12-4; CDR3nt: TGTGCCAGCAGTTTAGGAGCGGGAGGAGGGACCGGGGAGCTGTTTTTT; CDR3aa: CASSLGAGGGTGELFF
abundance: few; d_gene: -; j_gene: TRBJ2-1; v_gene: TRBV6-4; CDR3nt: TGTGCCAGCAGTCGGAGCGGGCTCTACAATGAGCAGTTCTTC; CDR3aa: CASSRSGLYNEQFF
abundance: -; d_gene: TRBD1; j_gene: TRBJ1-4; v_gene: TRBV29-1; CDR3nt: TGCTGCGTCCCCGGGACAGGGGGTGAAAAACTGTTATTT; CDR3aa: CCVPGTGGEKLLF